A selection of T cell receptor beta chains follows, all from one sample in a study of T cell responses to AZD1222 COVID-19 vaccine. TCRdb keeps only in-frame clones here, not all; method: immunoSEQ multiplex PCR. The sample lists some 170,000 clones, about 91% occurring once. The source was peripheral blood, collected 28 days after the second AZD1222 dose. Source of these receptors: an adult who received the AZD1222 COVID-19 vaccine. The CDR3 runs from the conserved cysteine through the conserved F or W. The D gene is left open where the match is weak. For some rows the clone size is stated as once, few or many, or as a class when expanded; others skip it.

j_gene: TRBJ1-4; abundance: -; v_gene: TRBV6-5; d_gene: TRBD1; CDR3aa: CASSYGQGVGKLFF; CDR3nt: TGTGCCAGCAGTTACGGACAGGGGGTCGGAAAACTGTTTTTT
j_gene: TRBJ2-5; abundance: -; v_gene: TRBV24-1; d_gene: -; CDR3aa: CATTGHQETQYF; CDR3nt: TGTGCCACCACAGGGCACCAAGAGACCCAGTACTTC
j_gene: TRBJ1-2; abundance: -; v_gene: TRBV5-1; d_gene: -; CDR3aa: CASSLGQVGDYGYTF; CDR3nt: TGCGCCAGCAGCTTGGGACAGGTGGGGGACTATGGCTACACCTTC
j_gene: TRBJ1-2; abundance: -; v_gene: TRBV6-5; d_gene: TRBD1; CDR3aa: CASTLRQGVNYGYTF; CDR3nt: TGTGCCAGCACCCTCCGGCAGGGGGTTAACTATGGCTACACCTTC
j_gene: TRBJ2-7; abundance: -; v_gene: TRBV12-3/TRBV12-4; d_gene: -; CDR3aa: CASSPAFYEQYF; CDR3nt: TGTGCCAGCAGCCCGGCCTTTTACGAGCAGTACTTC
j_gene: TRBJ2-3; abundance: -; v_gene: TRBV10-3; d_gene: TRBD2; CDR3aa: CAISVAGGVTDTQYF; CDR3nt: TGTGCCATCAGTGTCGCGGGGGGGGTCACAGATACGCAGTATTTT
j_gene: TRBJ1-1; abundance: -; v_gene: TRBV18; d_gene: -; CDR3aa: CASSPPLRDTEAFF; CDR3nt: TGTGCCAGCTCACCCCCTCTCCGGGACACTGAAGCTTTCTTT
j_gene: TRBJ2-5; abundance: -; v_gene: TRBV7-2; d_gene: TRBD2; CDR3aa: CASSLVGTSGGAVETQYF; CDR3nt: TGTGCCAGCAGCTTAGTAGGGACTAGCGGGGGGGCCGTAGAGACCCAGTACTTC
j_gene: TRBJ1-4; abundance: -; v_gene: TRBV2; d_gene: -; CDR3aa: CASSPDSGVNEKLFF; CDR3nt: TGTGCCAGCAGTCCGGACTCAGGAGTTAATGAAAAACTGTTTTTT
j_gene: TRBJ2-5; abundance: -; v_gene: TRBV5-1; d_gene: TRBD2; CDR3aa: CASSLQRLAYPGETQYF; CDR3nt: TGCGCCAGCAGCTTGCAAAGACTAGCGTACCCCGGGGAGACCCAGTACTTC
j_gene: TRBJ2-3; abundance: -; v_gene: TRBV9; d_gene: -; CDR3aa: CASSVGEDTQYF; CDR3nt: TGTGCCAGCAGCGTCGGGGAAGATACGCAGTATTTT
j_gene: TRBJ1-3; abundance: -; v_gene: TRBV3-1/TRBV3-2; d_gene: -; CDR3aa: CASSPHPGEGGNTIYF; CDR3nt: TGTGCCAGCAGCCCCCATCCAGGGGAAGGTGGAAACACCATATATTTT
j_gene: TRBJ1-3; abundance: -; v_gene: TRBV15; d_gene: TRBD1; CDR3aa: CATSRDRGKGSTIYF; CDR3nt: TGTGCCACCAGCAGGGACAGGGGGAAAGGTAGCACCATATATTTT
j_gene: TRBJ1-2; abundance: few; v_gene: TRBV19; d_gene: -; CDR3aa: CASSIVGRPNYGYTF; CDR3nt: TGTGCCAGTAGTATTGTGGGGAGACCTAACTATGGCTACACCTTC
j_gene: TRBJ2-7; abundance: -; v_gene: TRBV10-3; d_gene: -; CDR3aa: CAISDPGLYSYEQYF; CDR3nt: TGTGCCATCAGCGATCCGGGACTCTACTCCTACGAGCAGTACTTC
j_gene: TRBJ1-3; abundance: once; v_gene: TRBV3-1/TRBV3-2; d_gene: -; CDR3aa: CASSRGYLSGNTIYF; CDR3nt: TGTGCCAGCAGCCGCGGCTACCTCTCTGGAAACACCATATATTTT
j_gene: TRBJ1-6; abundance: once; v_gene: TRBV6-5; d_gene: -; CDR3aa: CASSRAVGNSPLHF; CDR3nt: TGTGCCAGTTCCAGGGCAGTCGGTAATTCACCCCTCCACTTT
j_gene: TRBJ1-2; abundance: -; v_gene: TRBV5-1; d_gene: -; CDR3aa: CASSLDWGGALGYTF; CDR3nt: TGCGCCAGCAGCCTTGACTGGGGGGGCGCTTTGGGCTACACCTTC
j_gene: TRBJ1-5; abundance: -; v_gene: TRBV7-2; d_gene: -; CDR3aa: CASSLERAQPQHF; CDR3nt: TGTGCCAGCAGCTTAGAAAGGGCTCAGCCCCAGCATTTT
j_gene: TRBJ2-5; abundance: -; v_gene: TRBV25-1; d_gene: -; CDR3aa: CASSQGHFEETQYF; CDR3nt: TGTGCCAGCAGTCAGGGACACTTTGAAGAGACCCAGTACTTC
j_gene: TRBJ1-4; abundance: -; v_gene: TRBV6-2/TRBV6-3; d_gene: -; CDR3aa: CASSPGSGRELFF; CDR3nt: TGTGCCAGCAGCCCCGGTTCAGGGAGGGAACTGTTTTTT
j_gene: TRBJ2-7; abundance: -; v_gene: TRBV2; d_gene: -; CDR3aa: CASRARGYEQYF; CDR3nt: TGTGCCAGCAGGGCCAGGGGCTACGAGCAGTACTTC
j_gene: TRBJ2-3; abundance: -; v_gene: TRBV3-1/TRBV3-2; d_gene: TRBD1; CDR3aa: CASSDRGADTQYF; CDR3nt: TGTGCCAGCAGCGACAGGGGTGCAGATACGCAGTATTTT
j_gene: TRBJ2-5; abundance: once; v_gene: TRBV27; d_gene: TRBD2; CDR3aa: CASSSGLALETQYF; CDR3nt: TGTGCCAGCAGTTCCGGACTAGCTTTGGAGACCCAGTACTTC
j_gene: TRBJ2-7; abundance: -; v_gene: TRBV14; d_gene: -; CDR3aa: CASRLDSFEQYF; CDR3nt: TGTGCCAGCAGGCTCGACAGCTTCGAGCAGTACTTC
j_gene: TRBJ1-3; abundance: -; v_gene: TRBV27; d_gene: -; CDR3aa: CASSPGSSGNTIYF; CDR3nt: TGTGCCAGCAGTCCGGGCTCCTCTGGAAACACCATATATTTT
j_gene: TRBJ1-3; abundance: few; v_gene: TRBV6-5; d_gene: -; CDR3aa: CASRGASGNTIYF; CDR3nt: TGTGCCAGCAGAGGGGCTTCTGGAAACACCATATATTTT
j_gene: TRBJ2-1; abundance: -; v_gene: TRBV5-1; d_gene: -; CDR3aa: CASSLASTYNEQFF; CDR3nt: TGCGCCAGCAGCTTGGCCAGTACCTACAATGAGCAGTTCTTC
j_gene: TRBJ2-1; abundance: -; v_gene: TRBV10-1; d_gene: -; CDR3aa: CASSESQGIDNEQFF; CDR3nt: TGCGCCAGCAGTGAGTCTCAGGGCATTGACAATGAGCAGTTCTTC
j_gene: TRBJ2-7; abundance: -; v_gene: TRBV6-6; d_gene: -; CDR3aa: CASSSPGPQTGEQYF; CDR3nt: TGTGCCAGCAGTTCCCCGGGCCCACAAACGGGGGAGCAGTACTTC
j_gene: TRBJ1-1; abundance: few; v_gene: TRBV7-9; d_gene: -; CDR3aa: CASSLTAPGDTEAFF; CDR3nt: TGTGCCAGCAGCTTAACGGCACCAGGGGACACTGAAGCTTTCTTT
j_gene: TRBJ1-1; abundance: -; v_gene: TRBV6-5; d_gene: TRBD1; CDR3aa: CASSYRGSTEAFF; CDR3nt: TGTGCCAGCTCTTACAGGGGGAGTACTGAAGCTTTCTTT
j_gene: TRBJ2-2; abundance: -; v_gene: TRBV7-9; d_gene: TRBD2; CDR3aa: CASSFPLAEATGELFF; CDR3nt: TGTGCCAGCAGCTTCCCCCTAGCGGAGGCCACCGGGGAGCTGTTTTTT
j_gene: TRBJ1-2; abundance: -; v_gene: TRBV5-4; d_gene: -; CDR3aa: CASSLVGGYGYTF; CDR3nt: TGTGCCAGCAGCCTGGTAGGGGGCTATGGCTACACCTTC
j_gene: TRBJ1-2; abundance: many; v_gene: TRBV5-1; d_gene: -; CDR3aa: CASSLEQGLYGYTF; CDR3nt: TGCGCCAGCAGCTTGGAGCAGGGACTCTATGGCTACACCTTC
j_gene: TRBJ1-1; abundance: few; v_gene: TRBV5-1; d_gene: -; CDR3aa: CASSGGTPNTEAFF; CDR3nt: TGCGCCAGCAGCGGCGGGACACCGAACACTGAAGCTTTCTTT
j_gene: TRBJ2-7; abundance: -; v_gene: TRBV7-9; d_gene: TRBD1; CDR3aa: CASSLGGSGGWGEQYF; CDR3nt: TGTGCCAGCAGCTTAGGGGGATCAGGGGGCTGGGGCGAGCAGTACTTC
j_gene: TRBJ1-5; abundance: -; v_gene: TRBV6-1; d_gene: TRBD1; CDR3aa: CASSARNRGGGQPQHF; CDR3nt: TGTGCCAGCAGTGCAAGAAACCGAGGGGGCGGGCAGCCCCAGCATTTT
j_gene: TRBJ1-5; abundance: -; v_gene: TRBV10-3; d_gene: -; CDR3aa: CAISESERVHQPQHF; CDR3nt: TGTGCCATCAGTGAGTCGGAAAGGGTACATCAGCCCCAGCATTTT
j_gene: TRBJ1-6; abundance: -; v_gene: TRBV6-5; d_gene: -; CDR3aa: CASSYSPGAQNSPLHF; CDR3nt: TGTGCCAGCAGTTACTCCCCAGGGGCGCAAAATTCACCCCTCCACTTT
j_gene: TRBJ2-2; abundance: -; v_gene: TRBV12-3/TRBV12-4; d_gene: -; CDR3aa: CASSFDTGELFF; CDR3nt: TGTGCCAGCAGTTTTGACACCGGGGAGCTGTTTTTT
j_gene: TRBJ2-5; abundance: -; v_gene: TRBV5-1; d_gene: -; CDR3aa: CASSPGQETQYF; CDR3nt: TGCGCCAGCAGCCCTGGACAAGAGACCCAGTACTTC
j_gene: TRBJ2-1; abundance: -; v_gene: TRBV7-9; d_gene: -; CDR3aa: CASSLAFPASEQFF; CDR3nt: TGTGCCAGCAGCTTAGCCTTCCCAGCGAGCGAGCAGTTCTTC
j_gene: TRBJ1-6; abundance: few; v_gene: TRBV6-1; d_gene: -; CDR3aa: CASSEAGENSPLHF; CDR3nt: TGTGCCAGCAGTGAAGCGGGCGAGAATTCACCCCTCCACTTT
j_gene: TRBJ1-4; abundance: -; v_gene: TRBV9; d_gene: -; CDR3aa: CASSPSTNEKLFF; CDR3nt: TGTGCCAGCAGCCCCTCAACTAATGAAAAACTGTTTTTT
j_gene: TRBJ1-6; abundance: few; v_gene: TRBV6-5; d_gene: -; CDR3aa: CASREGGRSPLHF; CDR3nt: TGTGCCAGCAGGGAGGGTGGACGATCACCCCTCCACTTT
j_gene: TRBJ2-3; abundance: -; v_gene: TRBV2; d_gene: -; CDR3aa: CASKTGPGTDTQYF; CDR3nt: TGTGCCAGCAAGACGGGGCCTGGCACAGATACGCAGTATTTT
j_gene: TRBJ2-2; abundance: -; v_gene: TRBV6-1; d_gene: TRBD1; CDR3aa: CASSEPSGTVNTGELFF; CDR3nt: TGTGCCAGCAGTGAGCCATCCGGGACAGTGAACACCGGGGAGCTGTTTTTT
j_gene: TRBJ2-4; abundance: -; v_gene: TRBV5-1; d_gene: TRBD2; CDR3aa: CASSLGPGGNIQYF; CDR3nt: TGCGCCAGCAGCTTGGGACCCGGGGGGAACATTCAGTACTTC
j_gene: TRBJ1-5; abundance: -; v_gene: TRBV4-2; d_gene: -; CDR3aa: CASSQDRGRGLPQPQHF; CDR3nt: TGTGCCAGCAGCCAAGATAGGGGCCGGGGGCTTCCTCAGCCCCAGCATTTT
j_gene: TRBJ2-3; abundance: once; v_gene: TRBV2; d_gene: TRBD1; CDR3aa: CASRPRTGRTDTQYF; CDR3nt: TGTGCCAGCAGACCTCGGACAGGCCGCACAGATACGCAGTATTTT